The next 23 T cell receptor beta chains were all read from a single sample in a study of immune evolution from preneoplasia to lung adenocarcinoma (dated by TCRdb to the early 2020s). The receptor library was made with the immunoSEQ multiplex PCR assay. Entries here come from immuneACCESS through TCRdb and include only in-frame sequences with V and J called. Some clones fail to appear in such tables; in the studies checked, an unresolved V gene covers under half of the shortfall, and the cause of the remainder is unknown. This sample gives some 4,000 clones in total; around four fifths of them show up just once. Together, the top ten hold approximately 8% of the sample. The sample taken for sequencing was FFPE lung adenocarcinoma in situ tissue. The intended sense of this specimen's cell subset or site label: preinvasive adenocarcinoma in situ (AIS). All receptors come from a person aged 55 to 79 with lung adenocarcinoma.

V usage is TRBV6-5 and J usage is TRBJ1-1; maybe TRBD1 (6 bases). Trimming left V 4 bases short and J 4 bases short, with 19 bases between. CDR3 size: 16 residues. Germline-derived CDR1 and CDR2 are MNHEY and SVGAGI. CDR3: CASSSTQGPFGTEAFF. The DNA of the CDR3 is TGTGCCAGCAGTTCCACGCAGGGGCCCTTCGGCACTGAAGCTTTCTTT.

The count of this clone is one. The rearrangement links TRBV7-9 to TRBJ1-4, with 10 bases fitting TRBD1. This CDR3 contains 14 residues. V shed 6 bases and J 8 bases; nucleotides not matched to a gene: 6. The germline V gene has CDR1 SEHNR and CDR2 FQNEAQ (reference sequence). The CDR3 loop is CASRTGTGDEKLFF. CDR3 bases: TGTGCCAGCAGAACCGGGACAGGGGACGAAAAACTGTTTTTT. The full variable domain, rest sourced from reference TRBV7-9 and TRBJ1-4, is DTGVSQNPRHKITKRGQNVTFRCDPISEHNRLYWYRQTLGQGPEFLTYFQNEAQLEKSRLLSDRFSAERPKGSFSTLEIQRTEQGDSAMYLCASRTGTGDEKLFFGSGTQLSVL.

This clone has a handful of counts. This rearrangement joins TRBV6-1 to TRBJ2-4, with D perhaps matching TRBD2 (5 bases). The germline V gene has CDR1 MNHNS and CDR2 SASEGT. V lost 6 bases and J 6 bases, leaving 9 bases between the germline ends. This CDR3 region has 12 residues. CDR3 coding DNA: TGTGCCAGCAGCCGGGAAATAAACATTCAGTACTTC. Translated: CASSREINIQYF.

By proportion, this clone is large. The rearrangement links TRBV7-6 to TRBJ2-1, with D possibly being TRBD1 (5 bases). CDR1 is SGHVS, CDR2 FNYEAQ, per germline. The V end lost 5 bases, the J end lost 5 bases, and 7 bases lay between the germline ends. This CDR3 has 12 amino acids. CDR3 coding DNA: TGTGCCAGCAGCGGGGCCGACAATGAGCAGTTCTTC. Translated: CASSGADNEQFF. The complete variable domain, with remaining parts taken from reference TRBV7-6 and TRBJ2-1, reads GAGVSQSPRYKVTKRGQDVALRCDPISGHVSLYWYRQALGQGPEFLTYFNYEAQQDKSGLPNDRFSAERPEGSISTLTIQRTEQRDSAMYRCASSGADNEQFFGPGTRLTVL.

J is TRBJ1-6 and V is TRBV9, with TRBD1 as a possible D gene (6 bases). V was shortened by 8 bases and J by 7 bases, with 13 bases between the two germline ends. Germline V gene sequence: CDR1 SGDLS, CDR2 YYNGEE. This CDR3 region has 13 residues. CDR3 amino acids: CASGSGVNSPLHF. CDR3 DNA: TGTGCCAGTGGGTCAGGGGTAAATTCACCCCTCCACTTT.

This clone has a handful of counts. The CDR3 loop reads CASSESRDYGYTF. The DNA of the CDR3 is TGTGCCAGCAGTGAAAGCAGGGACTATGGCTACACCTTC. V usage is TRBV6-1 and J usage is TRBJ1-2, with D perhaps matching TRBD1 (5 bases). CDR1 and CDR2 (germline): MNHNS, SASEGT. Trimming left V 2 bases short and J 3 bases short, with 7 bases between. This CDR3 has 13 amino acids.

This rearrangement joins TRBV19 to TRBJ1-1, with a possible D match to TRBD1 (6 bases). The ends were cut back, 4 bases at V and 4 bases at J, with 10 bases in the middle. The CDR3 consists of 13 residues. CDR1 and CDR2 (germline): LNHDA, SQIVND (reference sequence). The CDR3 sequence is CASSNTGSTEAFF. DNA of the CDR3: TGTGCCAGTAGTAATACAGGGAGCACTGAAGCTTTCTTT.

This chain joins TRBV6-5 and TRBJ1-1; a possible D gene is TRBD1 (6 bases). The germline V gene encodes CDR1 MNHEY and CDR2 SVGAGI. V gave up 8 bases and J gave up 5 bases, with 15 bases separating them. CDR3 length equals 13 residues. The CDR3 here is CASYQGQRTEAFF. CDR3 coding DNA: TGTGCCAGCTATCAGGGGCAGAGGACTGAAGCTTTCTTT.

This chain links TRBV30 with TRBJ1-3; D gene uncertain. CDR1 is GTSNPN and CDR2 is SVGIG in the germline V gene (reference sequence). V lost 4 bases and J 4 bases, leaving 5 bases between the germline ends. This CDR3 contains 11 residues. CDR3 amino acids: CAWTGGNTIYF. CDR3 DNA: TGTGCCTGGACGGGAGGAAACACCATATATTTT.

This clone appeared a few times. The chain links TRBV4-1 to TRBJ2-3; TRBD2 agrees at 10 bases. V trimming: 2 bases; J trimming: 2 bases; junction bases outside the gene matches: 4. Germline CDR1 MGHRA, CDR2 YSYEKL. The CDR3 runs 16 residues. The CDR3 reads CASSQNSGGTTDTQYF. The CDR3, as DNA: TGCGCCAGCAGCCAAAATAGCGGGGGGACCACAGATACGCAGTATTTT.

The CDR3 DNA sequence: TGTGCCAGCAGCACCACTAGCGGGGGGGCCACAGATACGCAGTATTTT. This sequence encodes CASSTTSGGATDTQYF. J is TRBJ2-3 and V is TRBV7-3, with 13 bases fitting TRBD2. Trimming at V came to 5 bases and at J to 2 bases, leaving 4 bases not matched to a gene. The CDR3 spans 16 residues. The germline gives CDR1 SGHTA, CDR2 FQGTGA.

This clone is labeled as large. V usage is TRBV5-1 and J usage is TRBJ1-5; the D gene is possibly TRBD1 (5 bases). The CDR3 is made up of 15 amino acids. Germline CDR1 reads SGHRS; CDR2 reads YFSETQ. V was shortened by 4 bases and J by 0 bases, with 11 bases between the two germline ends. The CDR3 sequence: CASSRGTDSNQPQHF. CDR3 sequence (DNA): TGCGCCAGCAGCCGCGGGACGGATAGCAATCAGCCCCAGCATTTT. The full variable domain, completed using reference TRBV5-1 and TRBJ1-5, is KAGVTQTPRYLIKTRGQQVTLSCSPISGHRSVSWYQQTPGQGLQFLFEYFSETQRNKGNFPGRFSGRQFSNSRSEMNVSTLELGDSALYLCASSRGTDSNQPQHFGDGTRLSIL.

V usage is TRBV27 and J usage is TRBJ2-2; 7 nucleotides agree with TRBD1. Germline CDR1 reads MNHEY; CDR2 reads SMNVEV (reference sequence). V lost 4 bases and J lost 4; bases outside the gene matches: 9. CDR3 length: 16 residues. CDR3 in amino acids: CASSSHRGQRTGELFF. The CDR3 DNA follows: TGTGCCAGCAGTTCTCACAGGGGACAGCGCACCGGGGAGCTGTTTTTT.

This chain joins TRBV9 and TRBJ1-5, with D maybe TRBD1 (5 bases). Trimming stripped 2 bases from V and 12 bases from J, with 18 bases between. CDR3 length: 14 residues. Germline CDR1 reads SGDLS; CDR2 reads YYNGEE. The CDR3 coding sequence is TGTGCCAGCAGCGTGACTCCGACTCAGGGTTTCCAGCATTTT. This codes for CASSVTPTQGFQHF.

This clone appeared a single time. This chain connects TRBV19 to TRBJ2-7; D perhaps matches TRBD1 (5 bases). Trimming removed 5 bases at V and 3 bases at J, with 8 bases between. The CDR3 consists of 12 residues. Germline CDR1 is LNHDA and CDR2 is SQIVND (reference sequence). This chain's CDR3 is CASSQDSYEQYF. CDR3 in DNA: TGTGCCAGTAGTCAAGACAGCTACGAGCAGTACTTC.

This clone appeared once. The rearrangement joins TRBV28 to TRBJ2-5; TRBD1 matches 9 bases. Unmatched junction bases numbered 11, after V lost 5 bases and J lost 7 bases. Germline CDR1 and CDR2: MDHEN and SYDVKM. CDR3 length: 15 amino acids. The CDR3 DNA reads TGTGCCAGCAGTCGTCCCGGGACAGGGACGGGGACCCAGTACTTC. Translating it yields CASSRPGTGTGTQYF.

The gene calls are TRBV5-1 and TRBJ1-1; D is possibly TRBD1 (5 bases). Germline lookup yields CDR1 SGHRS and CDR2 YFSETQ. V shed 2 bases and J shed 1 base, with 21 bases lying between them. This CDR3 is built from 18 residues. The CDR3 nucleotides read TGCGCCAGCAGCTTTTCACCGCGACAGCTACGGCCGAACACTGAAGCTTTCTTT. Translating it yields CASSFSPRQLRPNTEAFF. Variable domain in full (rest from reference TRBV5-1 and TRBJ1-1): KAGVTQTPRYLIKTRGQQVTLSCSPISGHRSVSWYQQTPGQGLQFLFEYFSETQRNKGNFPGRFSGRQFSNSRSEMNVSTLELGDSALYLCASSFSPRQLRPNTEAFFGQGTRLTVV.

The CDR3 sequence: CASSLGMQGLAGELFF. The CDR3 DNA follows: TGTGCCAGCAGCTTAGGAATGCAGGGCTTGGCCGGGGAGCTGTTTTTT. The chain carries TRBV7-2 and TRBJ2-2, with D perhaps TRBD1 (5 bases). V was cut by 1 base and J by 6 bases, with 15 bases left in between. From germline, CDR1 is SGHTA and CDR2 FQGNSA. The CDR3 extends over 16 amino acids. The full variable domain, completed using reference TRBV7-2 and TRBJ2-2, is GAGVSQSPSNKVTEKGKDVELRCDPISGHTALYWYRQSLGQGLEFLIYFQGNSAPDKSGLPSDRFSAERTGGSVSTLTIQRTQQEDSAVYLCASSLGMQGLAGELFFGEGSRLTVL.

The DNA of the CDR3 is TGCGCCAGCAGCCACCCTCTCGGACTGACAAGCTCTGGAAACACCATATATTTT. Protein sequence: CASSHPLGLTSSGNTIYF. The chain couples TRBV4-1 to TRBJ1-3, with unresolved D. CDR1 and CDR2 (germline): MGHRA, YSYEKL. The CDR3 extends over 18 amino acids. V was cut by 3 bases and J by 0 bases, with 18 bases left in between.

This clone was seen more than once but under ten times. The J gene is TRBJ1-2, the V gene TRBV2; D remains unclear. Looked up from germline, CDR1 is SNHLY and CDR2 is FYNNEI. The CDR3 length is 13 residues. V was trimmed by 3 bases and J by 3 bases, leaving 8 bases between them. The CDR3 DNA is TGTGCCAGCAGTGATAGGGTTGACTATGGCTACACCTTC. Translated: CASSDRVDYGYTF.

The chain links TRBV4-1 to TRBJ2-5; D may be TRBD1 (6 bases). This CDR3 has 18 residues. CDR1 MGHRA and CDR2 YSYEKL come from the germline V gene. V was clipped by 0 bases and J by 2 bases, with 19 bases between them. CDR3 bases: TGCGCCAGCAGCCAAGAAGCGTTCCTCAGGGGCCCACAAGAGACCCAGTACTTC. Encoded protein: CASSQEAFLRGPQETQYF.

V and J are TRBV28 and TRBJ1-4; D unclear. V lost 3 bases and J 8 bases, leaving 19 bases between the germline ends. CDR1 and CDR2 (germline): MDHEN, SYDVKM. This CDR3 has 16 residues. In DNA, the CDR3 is TGTGCCAGCAGTTTCGATATCGTCTTAACGGGGGAAAAACTGTTTTTT. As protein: CASSFDIVLTGEKLFF.

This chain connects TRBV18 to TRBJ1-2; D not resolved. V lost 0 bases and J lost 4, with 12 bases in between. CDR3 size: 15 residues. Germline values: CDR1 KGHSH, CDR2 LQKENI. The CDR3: CASSPPEPGSYGYTF. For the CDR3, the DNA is TGTGCCAGCTCACCACCGGAACCGGGGAGCTATGGCTACACCTTC.